The source of this T cell receptor beta chain is a study of blood T cell repertoires in COVID-19. Study summary: Collection of acute and convalescent COVID-19 samples took place in the United States, Italy and Spain. PBMCs, B-cell-depleted T cells, or T cells provided the cDNA or gDNA that made up the material.

Methods used by the authors: Scientists estimated how many nucleated cells there were by amplifying reference gene primers. Profiling relied on immunoSEQ multiplex PCR, and the TCRdb table lists in-frame clones only, not all of them. V and J calls and clone size are given by that table; D and trimming were obtained from the DNA. The sample comprises around 110,000 clones, almost 85% of which are singletons, and approximately 7.6% rests with the top ten. The table lists this clone with a few counts. From germline, CDR1 is MNHEY and CDR2 SVGEGT. Trimming removed 2 bases at V and 6 bases at J, with 10 bases between. The CDR3 has 13 residues.

Input material: peripheral blood. The chain joins TRBV6-2 or TRBV6-3 to TRBJ1-2; D is unresolved. The origin of this receptor is a man aged 70-80 years with active or convalescent COVID-19. CDR3 loop: CASSYGGLNGYTF. CDR3 coding DNA: TGTGCCAGCAGTTACGGAGGGCTCAATGGCTACACCTTC.